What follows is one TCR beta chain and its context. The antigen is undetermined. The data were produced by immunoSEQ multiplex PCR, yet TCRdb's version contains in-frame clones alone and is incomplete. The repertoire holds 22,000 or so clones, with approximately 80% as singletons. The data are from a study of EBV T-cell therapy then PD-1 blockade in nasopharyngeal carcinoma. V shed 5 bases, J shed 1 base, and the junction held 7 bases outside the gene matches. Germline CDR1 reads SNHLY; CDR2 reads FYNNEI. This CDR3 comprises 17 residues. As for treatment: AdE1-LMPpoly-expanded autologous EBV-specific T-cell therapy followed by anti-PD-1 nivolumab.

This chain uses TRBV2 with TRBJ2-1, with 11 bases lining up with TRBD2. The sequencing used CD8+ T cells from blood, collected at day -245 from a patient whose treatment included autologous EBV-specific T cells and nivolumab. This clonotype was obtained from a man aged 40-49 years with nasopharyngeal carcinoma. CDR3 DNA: TGTGCCAGCAGTAACGGGCTAGCGGGGGGATCCTACAATGAGCAGTTCTTC. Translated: CASSNGLAGGSYNEQFF.